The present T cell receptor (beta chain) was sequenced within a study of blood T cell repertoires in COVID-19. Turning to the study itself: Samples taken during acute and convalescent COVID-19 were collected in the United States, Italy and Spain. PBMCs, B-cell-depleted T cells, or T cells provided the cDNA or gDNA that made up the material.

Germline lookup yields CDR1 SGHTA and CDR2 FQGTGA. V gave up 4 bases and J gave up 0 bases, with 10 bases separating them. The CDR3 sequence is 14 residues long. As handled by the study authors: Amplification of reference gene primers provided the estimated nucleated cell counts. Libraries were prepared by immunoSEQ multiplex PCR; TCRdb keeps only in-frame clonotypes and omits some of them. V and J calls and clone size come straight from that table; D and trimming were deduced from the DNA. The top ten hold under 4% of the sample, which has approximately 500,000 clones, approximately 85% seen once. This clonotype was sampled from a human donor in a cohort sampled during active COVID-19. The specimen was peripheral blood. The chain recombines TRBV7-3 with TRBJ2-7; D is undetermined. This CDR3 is CASSSLPGSYEQYF. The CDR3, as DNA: TGTGCCAGCAGCTCTCTCCCCGGCTCCTACGAGCAGTACTTC.